Listed below are T cell receptor beta chains from one sample, sequenced in a study of T cell changes during pregnancy in multiple sclerosis. Sequencing used immunoSEQ multiplex PCR; TCRdb keeps in-frame clones, though not all of them. This table holds some 49,000 clones, around 93% found once. Specimen: CD8+ T cells from peripheral blood mononuclear cells, collected in the second trimester of pregnancy. The receptor set was obtained from a female donor with multiple sclerosis, enrolled in a pregnancy study. CDR3s include the opening cysteine and the closing phenylalanine or tryptophan. The D gene is left open where the match is weak. The size entry is marked missing in some rows and otherwise reads once, few, many or a size class.

NA | 12 | NA | TRBJ2-7 | TRBV13 | CASSSQGYEQYF | TGTGCCAGCAGCAGTCAGGGCTACGAGCAGTACTTC
NA | 14 | NA | TRBJ1-1 | TRBV27 | CASSSPAVNTEAFF | TGTGCCAGCAGTTCCCCGGCGGTGAACACTGAAGCTTTCTTT
TRBD1 | 17 | once | TRBJ2-3 | TRBV5-6 | CASSLGGWTGGADTQYF | TGTGCCAGCAGCTTGGGGGGGTGGACAGGGGGCGCAGATACGCAGTATTTT
TRBD1 | 12 | NA | TRBJ1-1 | TRBV4-1 | CASSPHGTESFF | TGCGCCAGCAGCCCCCATGGGACAGAATCTTTCTTT
NA | 13 | NA | TRBJ1-1 | TRBV27 | CASSSFPNTEAFF | TGTGCCAGCAGTTCTTTTCCGAACACTGAAGCTTTCTTT
NA | 14 | NA | TRBJ2-7 | TRBV4-3 | CASSPSEGAYEQYF | TGCGCCAGCAGCCCAAGCGAGGGTGCCTACGAGCAGTACTTC
TRBD1 | 14 | NA | TRBJ2-1 | TRBV19 | CASSMGQTNNEQFF | TGTGCCAGTAGTATGGGACAGACGAACAATGAGCAGTTCTTC
TRBD1 | 14 | NA | TRBJ1-2 | TRBV27 | CASSLRQGAYGYTF | TGTGCCAGCAGTTTAAGACAGGGTGCCTATGGCTACACCTTC
TRBD1 | 14 | NA | TRBJ2-7 | TRBV9 | CASSVGDRTYEQYF | TGTGCCAGCAGCGTAGGGGACAGAACCTACGAGCAGTACTTC
NA | 14 | NA | TRBJ1-6 | TRBV11-3 | CASSLTPYNSPLHF | TGTGCCAGCAGTTTAACTCCCTATAATTCACCCCTCCACTTT
TRBD2 | 16 | NA | TRBJ2-1 | TRBV6-4 | CASSDSIAGGRDEQFF | TGTGCCAGCAGTGACTCTATAGCGGGGGGGCGAGATGAGCAGTTCTTC
TRBD1 | 15 | NA | TRBJ1-1 | TRBV11-1 | CASSPNLQGATEAFF | TGTGCCAGCAGCCCCAACTTACAGGGGGCGACTGAAGCTTTCTTT
TRBD1 | 14 | NA | TRBJ1-1 | TRBV19 | CASSPQGGRSEAFF | TGTGCCAGTAGTCCCCAGGGGGGAAGGTCTGAAGCTTTCTTT
TRBD1 | 16 | many | TRBJ1-1 | TRBV15 | CATSRPSTGLNTEAFF | TGTGCCACCAGCAGACCGTCGACAGGGCTGAACACTGAAGCTTTCTTT
NA | 15 | NA | TRBJ1-5 | TRBV19 | CASSIVRDNNQPQHF | TGTGCCAGTAGTATAGTTAGGGACAACAATCAGCCCCAGCATTTT
TRBD2 | 16 | NA | TRBJ2-7 | TRBV7-8 | CASSLSGRGGSYEQYF | TGTGCCAGCAGCTTAAGTGGGCGGGGGGGCAGCTACGAGCAGTACTTC
NA | 15 | NA | TRBJ2-3 | TRBV12-5 | CASGPPREDTDTQYF | TGTGCTAGTGGCCCCCCCCGTGAGGACACAGATACGCAGTATTTT
NA | 12 | NA | TRBJ1-6 | TRBV21-1 | CASSKQNSPLHF | TGTGCCAGCAGCAAACAAAATTCACCCCTCCACTTT
TRBD2 | 13 | NA | TRBJ2-7 | TRBV2 | CASRGLDNYEQYF | TGTGCCAGCAGAGGACTAGATAATTACGAGCAGTACTTC
TRBD1 | 13 | NA | TRBJ1-1 | TRBV5-1 | CASSLVGDREAFF | TGCGCCAGCAGCTTGGTTGGGGACAGGGAAGCTTTCTTT
NA | 16 | NA | TRBJ1-1 | TRBV4-2 | CASSPHTRAENTEAFF | TGTGCCAGCAGCCCCCACACTAGGGCAGAGAACACTGAAGCTTTCTTT
TRBD1 | 14 | NA | TRBJ1-1 | TRBV6-5 | CASSPRQGNTEAFF | TGTGCCAGCAGTCCAAGACAGGGGAACACTGAAGCTTTCTTT
NA | 16 | once | TRBJ2-5 | TRBV9 | CASSGDGTLPLETQYF | TGTGCCAGCAGTGGCGACGGGACTCTTCCTCTGGAGACCCAGTACTTC
NA | 15 | NA | TRBJ2-1 | TRBV4-3 | CASSQDLAVYNEQFF | TGCGCCAGCAGCCAAGATTTGGCGGTTTACAATGAGCAGTTCTTC
NA | 14 | NA | TRBJ1-5 | TRBV9 | CASSPGGSNQPQHF | TGTGCCAGCAGCCCCGGGGGAAGCAATCAGCCCCAGCATTTT
NA | 15 | NA | TRBJ2-3 | TRBV18 | CASSPPVGSTDTQYF | TGTGCCAGCTCACCACCGGTCGGTAGCACAGATACGCAGTATTTT
TRBD2 | 15 | NA | TRBJ2-3 | TRBV27 | CATLLGRDNTDTQYF | TGTGCCACCCTACTAGGGAGGGATAACACAGATACGCAGTATTTT
TRBD1 | 15 | NA | TRBJ1-1 | TRBV27 | CASIMLQGDNTEAFF | TGTGCCAGCATCATGTTACAGGGGGACAACACTGAAGCTTTCTTT
NA | 15 | NA | TRBJ1-2 | TRBV2 | CASSESGAGIYGYTF | TGTGCCAGCAGTGAAAGTGGGGCAGGGATCTATGGCTACACCTTC
NA | 15 | once | TRBJ1-4 | TRBV27 | CASSLSSLAGEKLFF | TGTGCCAGCAGTTTATCATCGCTGGCGGGTGAAAAACTGTTTTTT
NA | 12 | NA | TRBJ1-2 | TRBV6-5 | CASGPGQLGDTF | TGTGCCAGCGGCCCCGGACAGTTGGGGGACACCTTC
TRBD1 | 15 | NA | TRBJ1-4 | TRBV5-6 | CASTWGQGTGEKLFF | TGTGCCAGCACCTGGGGACAGGGAACGGGGGAAAAACTGTTTTTT
NA | 15 | NA | TRBJ1-1 | TRBV5-6 | CASSPNPGGYTEAFF | TGTGCCAGCAGCCCCAACCCCGGAGGATACACTGAAGCTTTCTTT
TRBD1 | 11 | NA | TRBJ1-2 | TRBV20-1 | CVGQYGLGYTF | TGTGTGGGACAGTACGGACTTGGCTACACCTTC
NA | 12 | NA | TRBJ1-1 | TRBV29-1 | CSIRGTGTEAFF | TGCAGTATTAGGGGGACGGGGACTGAAGCTTTCTTT
NA | 14 | NA | TRBJ1-6 | TRBV9 | CASSAGLADSPLHF | TGTGCCAGCAGCGCGGGACTCGCTGATTCACCCCTCCACTTT
TRBD1 | 16 | few | TRBJ1-5 | TRBV6-1 | CASSEPNRGFNQPQHF | TGTGCCAGCAGTGAACCAAACAGGGGATTCAATCAGCCCCAGCATTTT
TRBD1 | 16 | NA | TRBJ2-7 | TRBV14 | CASSQGRTGAPYEQYF | TGTGCCAGCAGCCAAGGCCGGACAGGGGCCCCCTACGAGCAGTACTTC
TRBD1 | 15 | NA | TRBJ1-4 | TRBV4-3 | CASSGRQGAPEKLFF | TGCGCCAGCAGCGGACGACAGGGGGCGCCTGAAAAACTGTTTTTT
NA | 15 | NA | TRBJ2-7 | TRBV4-3 | CASSQTPQGSYEQYF | TGCGCCAGCAGCCAAACTCCACAGGGCTCCTACGAGCAGTACTTC
TRBD1 | 14 | once | TRBJ2-2 | TRBV27 | CASSQTGLGGELFF | TGTGCCAGCAGCCAGACAGGGTTGGGCGGGGAGCTGTTTTTT
TRBD1 | 15 | NA | TRBJ1-1 | TRBV29-1 | CSVILRTGGLVEAFF | TGCAGCGTCATACTCCGGACAGGGGGTTTGGTTGAAGCTTTCTTT
NA | 15 | NA | TRBJ1-5 | TRBV2 | CASRNTISPNQPQHF | TGTGCCAGCCGCAATACGATAAGCCCCAATCAGCCCCAGCATTTT
TRBD2 | 18 | NA | TRBJ2-5 | TRBV9 | CASSGTGTSGGDGETQYF | TGTGCCAGCAGCGGAACCGGGACTAGCGGGGGGGATGGAGAGACCCAGTACTTC
TRBD1 | 15 | NA | TRBJ1-1 | TRBV7-6 | CASSTIPGTGSEAFF | TGTGCCAGCAGCACCATACCCGGGACAGGGTCTGAAGCTTTCTTT
TRBD1 | 15 | NA | TRBJ1-1 | TRBV7-3 | CASSLTGRGNTEAFF | TGTGCCAGCAGCTTGACAGGGCGGGGGAACACTGAAGCTTTCTTT